Following are 18 T cell receptor beta chains from one sample sequenced in a study of cytomegalovirus exposure and HLA in healthy donors. Amplification used 60 Vbeta primers and 13 Jbeta primers. Clones were read by immunoSEQ multiplex PCR, and TCRdb kept only the in-frame ones, dropping some. The sample consists of approximately 150,000 clones, about 80% of them appearing once. The material sequenced was PBMCs. The receptors were gathered from a man aged 25-45 years in good health and CMV-seronegative.

V and J are TRBV28 and TRBJ1-1; D gene uncertain. Germline V gene lookup returns CDR1 MDHEN and CDR2 SYDVKM. The CDR3 length is 15 residues. The V and J ends lost 6 bases and 0 bases respectively, with 14 bases between them. The chain's CDR3 is CASRPPGALNTEAFF. In DNA form, the CDR3 reads TGTGCCAGCAGACCCCCGGGAGCACTGAACACTGAAGCTTTCTTT.

The chain has TRBV11-2 and TRBJ2-7; TRBD1 agrees at 8 bases. The ends lost 4 bases at V and 3 bases at J; junction bases unmatched: 8. CDR3 length equals 15 residues. Looked up from germline, CDR1 is SGHAT and CDR2 is FQNNGV. CDR3 DNA sequence: TGTGCCAGCAGCTACGGACAGGGAGGAATCTACGAGCAGTACTTC. Protein product: CASSYGQGGIYEQYF.

A remark on this clone: One end of the junction varies from germline; a read error may be responsible. The chain couples TRBV18 to TRBJ1-1; TRBD1 is a possible D gene (5 bases). The V gene's germline CDR1 is KGHSH and CDR2 LQKENI. This CDR3 is built from 13 residues. The chain's CDR3 is CASSPREDTEAFF. Written as DNA, the CDR3 is TGTGCCAGCTCACCCCGGGAGGACACTGAGGCTTTCTTT.

The chain joins TRBV29-1 to TRBJ2-3; 7 nucleotides match TRBD2. The germline CDR1 and CDR2 sequences are SQVTM and ANQGSEA. The V and J ends lost 6 bases and 2 bases, in that order; junction bases with no gene match: 8. This CDR3 has 14 amino acids. The CDR3 loop reads CSVYGGSTTDTQYF. DNA of the CDR3: TGCAGCGTATACGGGGGGAGTACCACAGATACGCAGTATTTT.

The chain joins TRBV18 to TRBJ1-2; D uncertain. V lost 6 bases, J lost 6 bases, and 20 bases lay in between. Looked up from germline, CDR1 is KGHSH and CDR2 is LQKENI. The CDR3 loop spans 15 amino acids. CDR3 DNA sequence: TGTGCCAGCTCCCTCCTAGTAGGGAGCCAGGATGGCTACACCTTC. Translation: CASSLLVGSQDGYTF. Full variable domain (outside the CDR3, taken from reference TRBV18 and TRBJ1-2): NAGVMQNPRHLVRRRGQEARLRCSPMKGHSHVYWYRQLPEEGLKFMVYLQKENIIDESGMPKERFSAEFPKEGPSILRIQQVVRGDSAAYFCASSLLVGSQDGYTFGSGTRLTVV.

V gene TRBV9 combines with J gene TRBJ2-1; D ambiguous. The germline gives CDR1 SGDLS, CDR2 YYNGEE. This CDR3 spans 16 amino acids. Trimming removed 1 base from V and 0 bases from J, with 11 bases in between. The CDR3, as DNA: TGTGCCAGCAGCGTATATGGCGGTAGCTCCTACAATGAGCAGTTCTTC. Translated, it gives CASSVYGGSSYNEQFF.

The chain couples TRBV6-5 to TRBJ2-5; unclear D gene. This CDR3 has 16 amino acids. Germline V gives CDR1 MNHEY, CDR2 SVGAGI. V lost 0 bases, J lost 0 bases, and 11 bases lay in between. The CDR3 is CASSYSSLLYQETQYF. DNA for the CDR3: TGTGCCAGCAGTTACTCGTCTCTACTCTACCAAGAGACCCAGTACTTC.

The rearrangement links TRBV11-3 to TRBJ2-3, with TRBD2 matching 7 bases. Trimming removed 7 bases from V and 3 bases from J; junction bases left unmatched: 4. The CDR3 contains 13 residues. From germline, CDR1 is SGHNT and CDR2 YENEEA. The CDR3 sequence: CASKKRGTDTQYF. CDR3 DNA: TGTGCCAGCAAGAAGCGGGGAACAGATACGCAGTATTTT.

The J gene is TRBJ2-5, the V gene TRBV2; 13 bases match TRBD2. The J call is doubtful: the DNA matches TRBJ2-7 better. Germline V gene lookup returns CDR1 SNHLY and CDR2 FYNNEI. The CDR3 runs to 17 residues. CDR3 nucleotide sequence: TGTGCCAGCCTTTACGGGACTAGCGGGACAGGAATCTACGAGCAGTACTTC. It specifies CASLYGTSGTGIYEQYF.

The chain couples TRBV15 to TRBJ1-5; tentatively, D is TRBD1 (6 bases). CDR1 LNHNV and CDR2 YYDKDF come from the germline V gene (reference sequence). V lost 5 bases and J 5 bases, leaving 16 bases between the germline ends. This CDR3 region has 15 residues. CDR3 coding DNA: TGTGCCACCAGCGGGGAGAGGTCAGGGGATCAGCCCCAGCATTTT. It is translated as CATSGERSGDQPQHF. Based on the CDR3 plus reference TRBV15 and TRBJ1-5, the full variable domain is DAMVIQNPRYQVTQFGKPVTLSCSQTLNHNVMYWYQQKSSQAPKLLFHYYDKDFNNEADTPDNFQSRRPNTSFCFLDIRSPGLGDTAMYLCATSGERSGDQPQHFGDGTRLSIL.

This sequence joins TRBV7-6 and TRBJ2-7, with 7 positions matching TRBD1. The germline V gene encodes CDR1 SGHVS and CDR2 FNYEAQ. The CDR3 sequence is 15 residues long. The J segment lost 5 bases and the V segment lost 5 bases, leaving 12 bases of the junction unmatched. CDR3: CASSGRQGQTHEQYF. CDR3 nucleotides: TGTGCCAGCAGCGGGCGACAGGGTCAAACCCACGAGCAGTACTTC. Based on the CDR3 plus reference TRBV7-6 and TRBJ2-7, the full variable domain is GAGVSQSPRYKVTKRGQDVALRCDPISGHVSLYWYRQALGQGPEFLTYFNYEAQQDKSGLPNDRFSAERPEGSISTLTIQRTEQRDSAMYRCASSGRQGQTHEQYFGPGTRLTVT.

The chain couples TRBV18 to TRBJ2-5; tentative D call: TRBD2 (6 bases). Germline assignment: CDR1 KGHSH and CDR2 LQKENI. V lost 6 bases and J lost 3, with 14 bases in between. This CDR3 is built from 14 residues. For the CDR3, the DNA is TGTGCCAGCTCCGCGGGACTTCAAGAAGAGACCCAGTACTTC. This translates into CASSAGLQEETQYF.

This chain links TRBV7-8 with TRBJ2-7, with D possibly matching TRBD2 (5 bases). Germline V gives CDR1 SGHVS, CDR2 FQNEAQ. The V and J ends lost 5 bases and 0 bases respectively, with 17 bases between them. The CDR3 totals 16 residues. Here the CDR3 reads CASSSPQSGVSYEQYF. The CDR3 DNA follows: TGTGCCAGCAGCAGCCCGCAAAGCGGAGTCTCCTACGAGCAGTACTTC.

This chain joins TRBV27 and TRBJ1-3, with TRBD1 identical over 9 bases. The CDR3 covers 16 residues. The germline V gene has CDR1 MNHEY and CDR2 SMNVEV (reference sequence). With V trimmed by 4 bases and J by 4 bases, 8 bases remained unmatched. The CDR3 DNA follows: TGTGCCAGCAGTTCCCTCTCCGGGACAGGGGGAAACACCATATATTTT. It translates to CASSSLSGTGGNTIYF.

The chain couples TRBV6-5 to TRBJ1-2; tentative D call: TRBD1 (6 bases). V shed 8 bases and J shed 1 base, with 14 bases lying between them. CDR1 MNHEY and CDR2 SVGAGI come from the germline V gene. The CDR3 extends over 14 amino acids. The CDR3 DNA follows: TGTGCCAGCCAGAGACAGGCCGATAACTATGGCTACACCTTC. Protein product: CASQRQADNYGYTF.

The chain has TRBV5-4 and TRBJ2-3, with D perhaps TRBD1 (6 bases). The germline V and J ends were trimmed by 0 bases and 4 bases, with 15 bases remaining between them. CDR1 and CDR2 from the germline V gene are SGHNT and YYREEE (reference sequence). There are 16 residues in the CDR3. In nucleotides, the CDR3 is TGTGCCAGCAGCTTGGATGACCTACAGGGCCCAGATACGCAGTATTTT. Protein: CASSLDDLQGPDTQYF.

The V call is TRBV28, the J call TRBJ2-7, with TRBD1 identical over 8 bases. The CDR3 is 15 residues long. Germline V gives CDR1 MDHEN, CDR2 SYDVKM. J gave up 2 bases and V 5 bases, and 8 bases lay outside the gene matches. CDR3 DNA sequence: TGTGCCAGCAGTGCTCCTCTGGACAGGGCCTACGAGCAGTACTTC. This sequence encodes CASSAPLDRAYEQYF.

This chain's CDR3 is CASSGGGRSYNEQFF. DNA of the CDR3: TGTGCCAGCAGTGGGGGCGGGAGGTCCTACAATGAGCAGTTCTTC. The rearrangement joins TRBV2 to TRBJ2-1, with 8 positions matching TRBD2. V shed 4 bases and J 1 base; nucleotides not matched to a gene: 3. Germline CDR1 reads SNHLY; CDR2 reads FYNNEI. This CDR3 has 15 residues.